This TCR beta chain was documented in a study of response to subunit inactivated influenza vaccine. The study's findings and limits: It was suggested by the authors that few new T cells are recruited by each seasonal influenza vaccination.

The CDR3 covers 14 residues. The V gene's germline CDR1 is SEHNR and CDR2 FQNEAQ (reference sequence). Trimming at V came to 4 bases and at J to 2 bases, leaving 4 bases not matched to a gene. This clonotype was seen more than once but under ten times. Its target is unknown. A single record per CDR3 protein comes from TCRdb applying MiXCR to the RT-PCR reads. The sample lists 560,000 or so distinct CDR3 sequences, less than 8% seen once, with roughly 13% in the top ten. The chain has TRBV7-9 and TRBJ2-7; TRBD2 matches 8 bases. The source was PBMCs from blood, collected around 25 months after vaccination. This clonotype originated in a man between 45 and 75 years old who received an inactivated influenza vaccine. CDR3 DNA: TGTGCCAGCAGCTCGGGACTAGACCCCTACGAGCAGTACTTC. It yields the protein CASSSGLDPYEQYF.